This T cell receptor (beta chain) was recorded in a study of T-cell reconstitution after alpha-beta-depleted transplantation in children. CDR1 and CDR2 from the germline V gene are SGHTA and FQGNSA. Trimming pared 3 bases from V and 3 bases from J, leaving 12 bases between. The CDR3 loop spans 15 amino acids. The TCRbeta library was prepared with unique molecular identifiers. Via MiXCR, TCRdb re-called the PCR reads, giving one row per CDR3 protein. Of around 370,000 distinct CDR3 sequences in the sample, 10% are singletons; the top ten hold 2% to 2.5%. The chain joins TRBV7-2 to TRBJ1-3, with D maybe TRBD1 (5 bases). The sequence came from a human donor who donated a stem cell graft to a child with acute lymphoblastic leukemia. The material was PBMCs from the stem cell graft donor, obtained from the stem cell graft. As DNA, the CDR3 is TGTGCCAGCAGCTTGGGGCCAGGTTTTGGAAACACCATATATTTT. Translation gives CASSLGPGFGNTIYF.